The 15 T cell receptor beta chains in this list originate from one sample, sequenced in a study of T cell changes during pregnancy in multiple sclerosis. Sequencing used immunoSEQ multiplex PCR; TCRdb keeps in-frame clones, though not all of them. The top ten clones hold 1.2% of a sample with 35,000 or so clones, around 90% of them seen once. The material was CD4+ T cells from peripheral blood mononuclear cells, obtained before pregnancy. Source of these receptors: a female donor with multiple sclerosis, enrolled in a pregnancy study.

This rearrangement joins TRBV7-7 to TRBJ2-1; 11 bases are shared with TRBD1. This CDR3 is built from 15 residues. CDR1 and CDR2 from the germline V gene are SSHAT and FNYEAQ (reference sequence). V was pared by 6 bases and J by 3 bases, with 4 bases of the junction left unmatched. The CDR3 DNA sequence: TGTGCCAGCAGTCCCGGGACAGGGGGCTACAATGAGCAGTTCTTC. As protein: CASSPGTGGYNEQFF.

This clone showed up just once. This rearrangement joins TRBV4-2 to TRBJ2-2; 10 bases match TRBD2. Germline V gives CDR1 LGHNA, CDR2 YNFKEQ. This CDR3 spans 18 amino acids. J gave up 4 bases and V 4 bases, and 12 bases lay outside the gene matches. The CDR3 DNA reads as TGTGCCAGCAGCCGGAATACCGGGACTAGCGTATTCACCGGGGAGCTGTTTTTT. This gives the protein CASSRNTGTSVFTGELFF.

This chain links TRBV2 with TRBJ2-3, with 7 positions matching TRBD2. The CDR3 length is 16 residues. The ends lost 3 bases at V and 1 base at J; junction bases unmatched: 7. Germline assignment: CDR1 SNHLY and CDR2 FYNNEI. The CDR3 reads CASSELGLGGTDTQYF. CDR3 sequence (DNA): TGTGCCAGCAGTGAGCTAGGACTAGGCGGCACAGATACGCAGTATTTT.

The chain uses TRBV11-2 and TRBJ1-4; the D gene is possibly TRBD1 (6 bases). CDR3 size: 16 residues. Germline V CDR1 and CDR2: SGHAT, FQNNGV. Trimming stripped 4 bases from V and 1 base from J, with 13 bases between. The CDR3 region has the DNA TGTGCCAGCAGCTCAGGACAGCGAGTAACTAATGAAAAACTGTTTTTT. It is translated as CASSSGQRVTNEKLFF.

The V gene is TRBV5-6, the J gene TRBJ2-2; TRBD2 aligns across 8 bases. The trim removed 0 bases at V and 3 bases at J, leaving 10 bases unmatched. Germline CDR1 is SGHDT and CDR2 is YYEEEE. This CDR3 is built from 18 residues. The CDR3 bases are TGTGCCAGCAGCTTGGCCGGGGGGGCGGGGTTCGACACCGGGGAGCTGTTTTTT. It encodes CASSLAGGAGFDTGELFF.

The rearrangement joins TRBV28 to TRBJ2-1; 13 bases are a match to TRBD2. Germline CDR1 is MDHEN and CDR2 is SYDVKM. CDR3 size: 16 residues. Losses at the gene ends were 7 bases for V and 4 bases for J; bases not matched to a gene: 7. CDR3 protein: CASKNPGLAGYNEQFF. The CDR3 bases are TGTGCCAGCAAGAACCCGGGACTAGCGGGATACAATGAGCAGTTCTTC.

The chain couples TRBV5-6 to TRBJ2-4; 8 bases are shared with TRBD1. The CDR3 contains 13 residues. The V and J ends lost 1 base and 6 bases, in that order; junction bases with no gene match: 0. Germline assignment: CDR1 SGHDT and CDR2 YYEEEE. CDR3 bases: TGTGCCAGCAGCTTGACAGGGGGAAACATTCAGTACTTC. As protein: CASSLTGGNIQYF.

The gene calls are TRBV7-2 and TRBJ1-2; D may be TRBD1 (6 bases). Between the trimmed V and J ends, which lost 4 bases and 8 bases, there was a span of 17 bases. Per germline, CDR1 SGHTA and CDR2 FQGNSA. This CDR3 region has 14 residues. The chain's CDR3 is CASSSQDSLGGYTF. The DNA of the CDR3 is TGTGCCAGCAGCTCCCAGGACAGTCTGGGAGGCTACACCTTC. The whole variable domain, filled in from reference TRBV7-2 and TRBJ1-2, reads GAGVSQSPSNKVTEKGKDVELRCDPISGHTALYWYRQSLGQGLEFLIYFQGNSAPDKSGLPSDRFSAERTGGSVSTLTIQRTQQEDSAVYLCASSSQDSLGGYTFGSGTRLTVV.

This clone has just a few counts. The chain couples TRBV6-4 to TRBJ2-3, with a possible D match to TRBD1 (5 bases). CDR3 size: 14 residues. Looked up from germline, CDR1 is MRHNA and CDR2 is SNTAGT. Trimming took off 3 bases at V and 2 bases at J, with 9 bases between the two ends. CDR3 in amino acids: CASSEGRDTDTQYF. In DNA, the CDR3 is TGTGCCAGCAGTGAAGGCAGGGACACAGATACGCAGTATTTT.

This sequence joins TRBV7-2 and TRBJ1-1, with 8 bases matching TRBD1. CDR1 is SGHTA and CDR2 is FQGNSA in the germline V gene. Trimming took 3 bases from V and 5 from J; bases not matched to a gene: 11. The CDR3 is made up of 16 amino acids. CDR3 coding DNA: TGTGCCAGCAGCTTTGCGACCAGGGGGCTTGGGACTGAAGCTTTCTTT. Translation gives CASSFATRGLGTEAFF.

The CDR3, as DNA: TGTGCCAGCAGCAGGGGGACTAGTAAGTACGAGCAGTACTTC. It yields the protein CASSRGTSKYEQYF. The rearrangement uses TRBV9 and TRBJ2-7; TRBD2 matches 8 bases. Trimming at V came to 4 bases and at J to 4 bases, leaving 7 bases not matched to a gene. Germline V gene data show CDR1 as SGDLS and CDR2 as YYNGEE. The CDR3 is 14 amino acids.

J is TRBJ1-1 and V is TRBV28; D is undetermined. The V and J ends lost 8 bases and 3 bases respectively, with 7 bases between them. Germline lookup yields CDR1 MDHEN and CDR2 SYDVKM. The CDR3 is 11 amino acids. CDR3 protein: CASGGYTEAFF. The CDR3 coding sequence is TGTGCCAGCGGAGGGTACACTGAAGCTTTCTTT.

This chain uses TRBV14 with TRBJ1-2; a weak D match, TRBD1 (6 bases). This CDR3 comprises 14 residues. Looked up from germline, CDR1 is SGHDN and CDR2 is FVKESK. The ends were cut back, 5 bases at V and 2 bases at J, with 12 bases in the middle. The CDR3 nucleotides are TGTGCCAGCAGCGAGATAGACAGGAACTATGGCTACACCTTC. Its protein is CASSEIDRNYGYTF.

The chain is built from TRBV6-5 and TRBJ2-1; 10 nucleotides line up with TRBD2. The CDR3 is 15 residues long. V shed 2 bases and J 7 bases; nucleotides not matched to a gene: 5. Germline CDR1 MNHEY, CDR2 SVGAGI. This CDR3 reads CASSYRTSGWNEQFF. DNA for the CDR3: TGTGCCAGCAGTTACCGGACTAGCGGATGGAATGAGCAGTTCTTC.

This chain links TRBV7-9 with TRBJ2-3; D might be TRBD2 (5 bases). Germline lookup yields CDR1 SEHNR and CDR2 FQNEAQ (reference sequence). This CDR3 spans 15 amino acids. V lost 5 bases and J 2 bases, leaving 14 bases between the germline ends. The CDR3: CASSPGLDHTDTQYF. For the CDR3, the DNA is TGTGCCAGCAGCCCTGGACTGGACCACACAGATACGCAGTATTTT.